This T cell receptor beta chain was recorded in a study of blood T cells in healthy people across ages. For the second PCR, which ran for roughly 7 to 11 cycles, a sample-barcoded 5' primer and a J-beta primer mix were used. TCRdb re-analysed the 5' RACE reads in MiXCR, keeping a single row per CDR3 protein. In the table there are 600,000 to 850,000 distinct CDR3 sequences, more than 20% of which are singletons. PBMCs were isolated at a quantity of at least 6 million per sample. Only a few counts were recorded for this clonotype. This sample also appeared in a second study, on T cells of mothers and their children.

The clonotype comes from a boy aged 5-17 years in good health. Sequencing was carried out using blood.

This chain's CDR3 is CASSFFTGSGANVLTF. CDR3 sequence (DNA): TGTGCCAGCAGTTTTTTCACAGGCTCTGGGGCCAACGTCCTGACTTTC. V and J are TRBV27 and TRBJ2-6; TRBD1 is a possible D gene (5 bases). The V end was cut by 3 bases, the J end by 0 bases, with 9 bases between. The CDR3 is 16 residues long. Looked up from germline, CDR1 is MNHEY and CDR2 is SMNVEV (reference sequence). Using reference TRBV27 and TRBJ2-6 for the parts outside the CDR3, the full variable domain is EAQVTQNPRYLITVTGKKLTVTCSQNMNHEYMSWYRQDPGLGLRQIYYSMNVEVTDKGDVPEGYKVSRKEKRNFPLILESPSPNQTSLYFCASSFFTGSGANVLTFGAGSRLTVL.